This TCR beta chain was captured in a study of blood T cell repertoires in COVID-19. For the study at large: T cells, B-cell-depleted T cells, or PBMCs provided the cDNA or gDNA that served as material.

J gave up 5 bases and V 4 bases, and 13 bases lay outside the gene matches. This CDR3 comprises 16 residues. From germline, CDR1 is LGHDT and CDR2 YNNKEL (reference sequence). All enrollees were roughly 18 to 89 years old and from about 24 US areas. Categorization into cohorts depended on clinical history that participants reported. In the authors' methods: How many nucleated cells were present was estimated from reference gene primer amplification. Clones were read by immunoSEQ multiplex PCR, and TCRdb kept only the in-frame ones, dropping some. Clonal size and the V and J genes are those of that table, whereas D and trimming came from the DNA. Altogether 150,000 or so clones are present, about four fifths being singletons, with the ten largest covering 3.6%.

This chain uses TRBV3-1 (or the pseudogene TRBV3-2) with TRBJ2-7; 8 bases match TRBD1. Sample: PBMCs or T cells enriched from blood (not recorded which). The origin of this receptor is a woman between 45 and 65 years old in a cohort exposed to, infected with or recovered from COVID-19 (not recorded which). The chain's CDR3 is CASSLWEDRARHEQYF. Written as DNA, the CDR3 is TGTGCCAGCAGCCTCTGGGAGGACAGGGCCAGACACGAGCAGTACTTC.